These 25 T cell receptor beta chains share one sample of origin, sequenced in a study of blood T cells in healthy people across ages. The second PCR ran roughly 7 to 11 cycles with a sample-barcoded 5' primer and J-beta primers. TCRdb re-derived calls from the 5' RACE reads in MiXCR, one entry per CDR3 protein. The sample has 1.5 million to 2 million distinct CDR3 sequences; 28% are singletons. Sequencing used blood. The receptors stem from a woman in her thirties in good health.

The chain employs TRBV5-1 and TRBJ1-1; D call uncertain. From germline, CDR1 is SGHRS and CDR2 YFSETQ. The CDR3 runs to 14 residues. Trimming left V 4 bases short and J 4 bases short, with 14 bases between. In DNA, the CDR3 is TGCGCCAGCAGCCAGGTGACGTCCGGCACTGAAGCTTTCTTT. Translated: CASSQVTSGTEAFF.

This clonotype appeared many times. The chain joins TRBV29-1 to TRBJ2-4, with 7 bases matching TRBD1. This CDR3 has 17 amino acids. Germline trimming cut 7 bases from V and 7 bases from J; bases unmatched to any gene: 22. The germline V gene has CDR1 SQVTM and CDR2 ANQGSEA. CDR3 loop: CSAENYRDSHIGNIQYF. DNA for the CDR3: TGCAGCGCCGAGAACTACCGGGACAGCCACATTGGGAACATTCAGTACTTC.

Remarks on this clonotype: Possible read error: a much larger clone is one base away. The J gene is TRBJ2-5, the V gene TRBV3-1; the D gene is possibly TRBD2 (5 bases). There are 14 residues in the CDR3. Germline loops: CDR1 LGHDT, CDR2 YNNKEL (reference sequence). The CDR3 nucleotides read TGTGTCAGCAGCCCGAGGAGAGGGAAAGAGACCCAGTACTTC. This codes for CVSSPRRGKETQYF.

The chain carries TRBV11-2 and TRBJ1-1; D perhaps matches TRBD1 (6 bases). CDR3 length equals 14 residues. CDR1 is SGHAT, CDR2 FQNNGV, per germline. Trimming took off 5 bases at V and 1 base at J, with 11 bases between the two ends. The CDR3 here is CASSGGGTNTEAFF. As DNA, the CDR3 is TGTGCCAGCAGCGGGGGGGGCACGAACACTGAAGCTTTCTTT.

V and J are TRBV6-6 and TRBJ1-6, with D unresolved. This CDR3 is built from 15 residues. The germline CDR1 and CDR2 sequences are MNHNY and SVGAGI (reference sequence). V was trimmed by 0 bases and J by 9 bases, leaving 12 bases between them. The CDR3 DNA follows: TGTGCCAGCAGTTACTCGAACCTCGACCGTTCACCCCTCCACTTT. It codes for CASSYSNLDRSPLHF.

On this clonotype: A read error may be the cause here, since a much bigger clone is one base away. CDR3: CATSRDKQGHGYTF. In DNA, the CDR3 is TGTGCCACCAGCAGAGATAAACAGGGTCATGGCTACACCTTC. This chain connects TRBV15 to TRBJ1-2, with TRBD1 as a possible D gene (6 bases). Germline CDR1 reads LNHNV; CDR2 reads YYDKDF (reference sequence). This CDR3 region has 14 residues. The V and J ends lost 0 bases and 6 bases respectively, with 11 bases between them.

The chain links TRBV28 to TRBJ2-7; TRBD2 matches 11 bases. Germline V gives CDR1 MDHEN, CDR2 SYDVKM. J lost 4 bases, V lost 6 bases, and 2 bases had no gene match. The CDR3 is made up of 13 amino acids. Here the CDR3 DNA reads TGTGCCAGCAGGCCTAGCGGGAGGTACGAGCAGTACTTC. Residues: CASRPSGRYEQYF.

The rearrangement uses TRBV6-6 and TRBJ1-2; D is unresolved. CDR3 length equals 11 residues. CDR1 is MNHNY and CDR2 is SVGAGI in the germline V gene (reference sequence). V was trimmed by 6 bases and J by 10 bases, leaving 12 bases between them. The DNA of the CDR3 is TGTGCCAGCAGGGACGCCGCTGACTACACCTTC. It codes for CASRDAADYTF.

The J gene is TRBJ2-3, the V gene TRBV20-1; 10 nucleotides agree with TRBD2. With 5 bases clipped from V and 2 bases from J, the junction kept 4 bases outside the gene matches. Germline loops: CDR1 DFQATT, CDR2 SNEGSKA (reference sequence). CDR3 length: 14 amino acids. The CDR3 here is CSASSGSDTDTQYF. The CDR3 DNA reads as TGCAGTGCTTCTAGCGGGAGTGACACAGATACGCAGTATTTT.

Of note for this clonotype: Sequence at one end of the junction differs from germline and may be a read error. The chain uses TRBV5-6 and TRBJ2-7; TRBD2 agrees at 8 bases. This CDR3 is built from 13 residues. The germline gives CDR1 SGHDT, CDR2 YYEEEE. The CDR3 spells CTSEGHIAGEQYF. The CDR3 DNA is TGTACCAGCGAGGGACACATAGCGGGAGAGCAGTACTTC.

This clonotype was observed a handful of times. The chain carries TRBV4-1 and TRBJ1-5, with no clear D. Germline CDR1 and CDR2: MGHRA and YSYEKL. V was clipped by 0 bases and J by 3 bases, with 12 bases between them. The CDR3 has 16 residues. CDR3 coding DNA: TGCGCCAGCAGCCAAGAAGGCCGGGCTTCCAATCAGCCCCAGCATTTT. It is translated as CASSQEGRASNQPQHF.

This sequence joins TRBV12-3 or TRBV12-4 and TRBJ2-1; 12 nucleotides align to TRBD2. Germline trimming cut 6 bases from V and 10 bases from J; bases unmatched to any gene: 7. The CDR3 loop spans 14 amino acids. The CDR3 reads CASRRTSGEREQFF. As DNA, the CDR3 is TGTGCCAGCAGGAGGACTAGCGGGGAACGAGAGCAGTTCTTC.

The gene calls are TRBV20-1 and TRBJ2-1, with 9 positions matching TRBD2. Trimming cost V 6 bases and J 4 bases; bases outside gene matches: 7. The CDR3 contains 14 residues. Germline CDR1 and CDR2: DFQATT and SNEGSKA (reference sequence). CDR3 coding DNA: TGCAGTGCAGCGACTAGCGGAGTTTACAATGAGCAGTTCTTC. This codes for CSAATSGVYNEQFF.

This clonotype has only a few counts. The V and J genes are TRBV20-1 and TRBJ2-1; weak D call: TRBD2 (6 bases). V was cut by 5 bases and J by 4 bases, with 18 bases left in between. The CDR3 sequence is 15 residues long. Germline V gives CDR1 DFQATT, CDR2 SNEGSKA (reference sequence). The CDR3 spells CSARPPRGRYNEQFF. CDR3 DNA: TGCAGTGCTCGCCCTCCGCGGGGAAGGTACAATGAGCAGTTCTTC.

J is TRBJ1-5 and V is TRBV6-5; maybe TRBD1 (6 bases). V was pared by 2 bases and J by 7 bases, with 27 bases between. Germline V CDR1 and CDR2: MNHEY, SVGAGI. The CDR3 has 19 residues. CDR3 coding DNA: TGTGCCAGCAGTTACCGGGGGGCGGCAAGGGCCAAGAGGGGACAGCCCCAGCATTTT. Translation gives CASSYRGAARAKRGQPQHF.

This clonotype came up a few times. The J gene is TRBJ2-7, the V gene TRBV14, with a weak D call TRBD1 (6 bases). The length of the CDR3 is 12 residues. The germline V and J ends were trimmed by 8 bases and 2 bases, with 10 bases remaining between them. Looked up from germline, CDR1 is SGHDN and CDR2 is FVKESK. Here the CDR3 DNA reads TGTGCCAGCGCCGACAGGACCTACGAGCAGTACTTC. It yields the protein CASADRTYEQYF.

Remarks on this clonotype: At one of its ends the junction is not consistent with the germline gene, which may arise from a read error. The genes are TRBV5-1 and TRBJ2-2; a weak D match, TRBD1 (6 bases). Germline values: CDR1 SGHRS, CDR2 YFSETQ. CDR3 length equals 12 residues. CDR3 sequence reads: CASSATAGELLF. The CDR3 DNA is TGCGCCAGCAGCGCCACGGCAGGGGAGCTGTTGTTT.

This clonotype was observed many times. This chain joins TRBV29-1 and TRBJ2-5; D possibly uses TRBD1 or TRBD2 (5 bases each). V was shortened by 7 bases and J by 4 bases, with 16 bases between the two germline ends. The germline V gene encodes CDR1 SQVTM and CDR2 ANQGSEA. The CDR3 totals 13 residues. This CDR3 reads CSAPVRGAETQYF. CDR3 sequence (DNA): TGCAGCGCCCCTGTTCGAGGGGCAGAGACCCAGTACTTC.

This clonotype has a count of ten or more. The chain is built from TRBV24-1 and TRBJ2-7; D is perhaps TRBD1 (6 bases). Germline-derived CDR1 and CDR2 are KGHDR and SFDVKD. The V and J ends lost 4 bases and 4 bases respectively, with 13 bases between them. CDR3 length equals 14 residues. The CDR3 coding sequence is TGTGCCACCAGTGACACGCGCGGACAGTACGAGCAGTACTTC. Its translation is CATSDTRGQYEQYF.

The chain's CDR3 is CASSLDRASRHGYTF. In nucleotides, the CDR3 is TGTGCCAGCAGCTTAGACAGGGCCAGCAGGCATGGCTACACCTTC. This chain joins TRBV7-9 and TRBJ1-2, with D perhaps matching TRBD1 (6 bases). Trimming stripped 1 base from V and 6 bases from J, with 15 bases between. CDR3 length: 15 residues. The germline gives CDR1 SEHNR, CDR2 FQNEAQ (reference sequence).

This clonotype has only a few counts. The chain joins TRBV28 to TRBJ2-3, with TRBD2 matching 9 bases. There are 15 residues in the CDR3. Per the germline V gene, CDR1 is MDHEN and CDR2 is SYDVKM. The junction had 6 bases not matched to a gene; V was cut back by 3 bases and J by 5 bases. In DNA, the CDR3 is TGTGCCAGCAGTTTGGGCGGGGGGGCCATAGATACGCAGTATTTT. This gives the protein CASSLGGGAIDTQYF. Combining the CDR3 with reference TRBV28 and TRBJ2-3 gives the whole variable domain DVKVTQSSRYLVKRTGEKVFLECVQDMDHENMFWYRQDPGLGLRLIYFSYDVKMKEKGDIPEGYSVSREKKERFSLILESASTNQTSMYLCASSLGGGAIDTQYFGPGTRLTVL.

Worth noting for this clonotype: One end of the junction fails to match germline, which may point to a read error. CDR3 DNA: TGCAGTGCTAAGGGAGCCCCCAAAGAGGCCCAGTACTTC. As protein: CSAKGAPKEAQYF. V usage is TRBV20-1 and J usage is TRBJ2-5, with D tentatively TRBD2 (5 bases). This CDR3 has 13 amino acids. Germline V gene lookup returns CDR1 DFQATT and CDR2 SNEGSKA (reference sequence).

V gene TRBV5-1 combines with J gene TRBJ2-1, with 7 nucleotides matching TRBD2. This CDR3 comprises 15 residues. V was clipped by 4 bases and J by 9 bases; unmatched bases: 13. CDR1 is SGHRS and CDR2 is YFSETQ in the germline V gene. CDR3 nucleotide sequence: TGCGCCAGCAGCCTAGTTCGGGGGGTCGACAGTGAGCAGTTCTTC. This encodes CASSLVRGVDSEQFF.

This clonotype was detected ten times or more. The chain links TRBV9 to TRBJ2-4, with D possibly TRBD1 on 6 matching bases. Germline V gives CDR1 SGDLS, CDR2 YYNGEE. V was pared by 4 bases and J by 6 bases, with 17 bases between. CDR3 length equals 15 residues. The CDR3 nucleotides read TGTGCCAGCAGCCACTTTAGTGGGGGCCCAAACATTCAGTACTTC. As protein: CASSHFSGGPNIQYF.

The CDR3 protein is CASTMGKGYREAFF. Here the CDR3 DNA reads TGTGCCAGCACCATGGGGAAGGGGTATCGGGAAGCTTTCTTT. The chain couples TRBV6-5 to TRBJ1-1; possibly TRBD1 for D (5 bases). The germline gives CDR1 MNHEY, CDR2 SVGAGI. V was pared by 7 bases and J by 8 bases, with 20 bases between. The CDR3 covers 14 residues.